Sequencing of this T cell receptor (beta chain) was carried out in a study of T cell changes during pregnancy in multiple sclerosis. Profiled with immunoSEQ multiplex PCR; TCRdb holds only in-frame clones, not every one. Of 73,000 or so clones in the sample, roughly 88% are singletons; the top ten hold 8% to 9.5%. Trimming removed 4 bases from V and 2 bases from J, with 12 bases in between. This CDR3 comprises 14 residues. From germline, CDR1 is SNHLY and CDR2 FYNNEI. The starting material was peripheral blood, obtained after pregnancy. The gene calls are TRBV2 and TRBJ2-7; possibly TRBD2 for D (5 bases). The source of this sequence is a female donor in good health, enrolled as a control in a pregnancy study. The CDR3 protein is CASSGTDFTYEQYF. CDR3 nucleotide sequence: TGTGCCAGCAGTGGGACTGATTTTACCTACGAGCAGTACTTC.